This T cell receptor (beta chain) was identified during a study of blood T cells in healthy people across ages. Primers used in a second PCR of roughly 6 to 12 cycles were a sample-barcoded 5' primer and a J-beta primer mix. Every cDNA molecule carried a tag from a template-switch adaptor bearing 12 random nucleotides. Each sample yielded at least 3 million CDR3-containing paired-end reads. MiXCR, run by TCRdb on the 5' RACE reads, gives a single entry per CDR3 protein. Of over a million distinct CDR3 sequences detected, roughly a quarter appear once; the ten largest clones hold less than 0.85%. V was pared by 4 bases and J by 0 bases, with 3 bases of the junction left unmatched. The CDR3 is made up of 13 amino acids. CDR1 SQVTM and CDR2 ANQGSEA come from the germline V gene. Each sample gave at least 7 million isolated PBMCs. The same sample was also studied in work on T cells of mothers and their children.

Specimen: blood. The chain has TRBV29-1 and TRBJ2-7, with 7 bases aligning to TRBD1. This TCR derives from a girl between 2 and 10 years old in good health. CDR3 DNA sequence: TGCAGCGTTGGCCGGGACAGCTCCTACGAGCAGTACTTC. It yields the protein CSVGRDSSYEQYF.